The clone carrying this T cell receptor beta chain was seen a handful of times. This entry is derived from a study of metastatic and nonmetastatic thyroid tumors. Patients had received no treatment of any kind before thyroid surgery. CDR1 and CDR2 (germline): MNHNS, SASEGT. The CDR3 spans 14 residues. Trimming shortened V by 2 bases and J by 7 bases, and 12 bases separated the two germline ends. Through MiXCR, TCRdb re-clonotyped the PCR reads. The sample includes some 31,000 clones, 4% to 5% of them seen just once. This TCR came from a female donor with papillary thyroid cancer or a benign thyroid nodule (not recorded which). Some clones in this sample may be carry-over from other donors' samples. Sequencing input: blood. The chain carries TRBV6-1 and TRBJ1-5; D may be TRBD1 (5 bases). The CDR3 coding sequence is TGTGCCAGCAGTGAACGGGGGTGGAGGCAGCCCCAGCATTTT. The encoded protein is CASSERGWRQPQHF.